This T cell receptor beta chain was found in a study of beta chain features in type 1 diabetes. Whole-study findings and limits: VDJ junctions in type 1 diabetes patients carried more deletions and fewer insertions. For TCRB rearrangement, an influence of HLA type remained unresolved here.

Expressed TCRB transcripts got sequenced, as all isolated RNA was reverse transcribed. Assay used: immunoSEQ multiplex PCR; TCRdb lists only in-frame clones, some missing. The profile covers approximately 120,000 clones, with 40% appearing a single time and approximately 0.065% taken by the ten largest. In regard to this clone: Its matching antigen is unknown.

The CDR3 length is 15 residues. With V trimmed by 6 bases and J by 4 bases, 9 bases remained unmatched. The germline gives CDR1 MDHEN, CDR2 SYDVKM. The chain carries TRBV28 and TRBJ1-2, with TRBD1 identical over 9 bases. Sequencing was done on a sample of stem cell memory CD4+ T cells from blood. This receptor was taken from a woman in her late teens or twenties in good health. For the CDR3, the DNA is TGTGCCAGCAGACTCTCGGGACAGGGTGCCTATGGCTACACCTTC. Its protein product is CASRLSGQGAYGYTF.